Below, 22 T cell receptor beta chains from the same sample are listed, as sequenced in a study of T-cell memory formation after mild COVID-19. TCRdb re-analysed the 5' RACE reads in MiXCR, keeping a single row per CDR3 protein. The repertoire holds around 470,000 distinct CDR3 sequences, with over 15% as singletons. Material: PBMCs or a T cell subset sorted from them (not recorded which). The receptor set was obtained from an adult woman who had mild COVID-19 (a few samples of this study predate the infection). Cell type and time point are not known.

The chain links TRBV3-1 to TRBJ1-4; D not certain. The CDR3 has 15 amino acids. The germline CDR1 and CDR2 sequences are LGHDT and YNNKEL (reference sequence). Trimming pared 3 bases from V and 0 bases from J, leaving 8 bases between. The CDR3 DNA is TGTGCCAGCAGCCAGGGGTCCGCAACTAATGAAAAACTGTTTTTT. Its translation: CASSQGSATNEKLFF.

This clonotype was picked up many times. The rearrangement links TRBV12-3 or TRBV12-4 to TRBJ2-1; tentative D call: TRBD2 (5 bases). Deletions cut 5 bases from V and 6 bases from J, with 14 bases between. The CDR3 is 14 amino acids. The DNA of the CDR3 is TGTGCCAGCAGTCCCCGTGGGAGAAGCAATGAGCAGTTCTTC. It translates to CASSPRGRSNEQFF.

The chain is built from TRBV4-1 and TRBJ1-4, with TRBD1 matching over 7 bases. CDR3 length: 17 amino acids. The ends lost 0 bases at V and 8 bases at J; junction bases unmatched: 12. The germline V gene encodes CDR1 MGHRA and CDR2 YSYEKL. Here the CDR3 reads CASSQDPAKGGGEKLFF. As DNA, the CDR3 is TGCGCCAGCAGCCAAGATCCCGCTAAAGGGGGCGGAGAAAAACTGTTTTTT.

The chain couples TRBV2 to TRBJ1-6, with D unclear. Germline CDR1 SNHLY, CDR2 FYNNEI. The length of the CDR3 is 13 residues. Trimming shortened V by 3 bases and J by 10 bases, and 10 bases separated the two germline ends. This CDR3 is CASSDTRRSPLHF. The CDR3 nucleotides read TGTGCCAGCAGTGACACCAGACGATCACCCCTCCACTTT.

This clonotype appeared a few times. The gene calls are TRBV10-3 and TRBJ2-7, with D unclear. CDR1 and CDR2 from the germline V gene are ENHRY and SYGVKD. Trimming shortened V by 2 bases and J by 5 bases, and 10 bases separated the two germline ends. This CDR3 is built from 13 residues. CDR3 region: CAISEDRIHEQYF. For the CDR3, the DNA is TGTGCCATCAGTGAGGACCGAATACACGAGCAGTACTTC.

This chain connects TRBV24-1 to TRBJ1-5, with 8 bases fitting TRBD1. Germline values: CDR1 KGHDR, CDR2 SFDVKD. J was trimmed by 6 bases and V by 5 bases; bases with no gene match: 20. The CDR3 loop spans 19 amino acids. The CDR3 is CATSVPPGGQVGSSQPQHF. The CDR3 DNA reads TGTGCCACCAGTGTACCCCCCGGGGGACAGGTGGGATCCAGTCAGCCCCAGCATTTT.

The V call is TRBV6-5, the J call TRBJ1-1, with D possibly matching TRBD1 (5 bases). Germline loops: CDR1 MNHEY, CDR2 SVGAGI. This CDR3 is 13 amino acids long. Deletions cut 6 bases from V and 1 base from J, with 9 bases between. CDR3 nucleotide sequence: TGTGCCAGCAGAGCCGGGGCGAACACTGAAGCTTTCTTT. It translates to CASRAGANTEAFF.

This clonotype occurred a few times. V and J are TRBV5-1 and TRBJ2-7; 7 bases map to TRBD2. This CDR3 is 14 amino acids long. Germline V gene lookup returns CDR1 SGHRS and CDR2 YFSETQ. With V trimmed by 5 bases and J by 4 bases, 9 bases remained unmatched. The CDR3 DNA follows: TGCGCCAGCAGAGCGGGTAGCGGGCTTTACGAGCAGTACTTC. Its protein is CASRAGSGLYEQYF.

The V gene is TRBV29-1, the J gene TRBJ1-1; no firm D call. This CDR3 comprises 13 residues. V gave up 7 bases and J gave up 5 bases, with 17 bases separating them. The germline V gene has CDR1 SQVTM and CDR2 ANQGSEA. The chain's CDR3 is CSGKTGVGTEAFF. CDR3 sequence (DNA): TGCAGCGGAAAAACTGGGGTAGGGACTGAAGCTTTCTTT.

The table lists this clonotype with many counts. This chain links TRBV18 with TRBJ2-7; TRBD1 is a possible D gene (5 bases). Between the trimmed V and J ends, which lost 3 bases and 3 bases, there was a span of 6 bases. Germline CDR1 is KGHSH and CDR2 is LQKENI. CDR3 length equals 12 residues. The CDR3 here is CASSPDSYEQYF. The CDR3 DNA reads TGTGCCAGCTCACCTGACAGCTACGAGCAGTACTTC.

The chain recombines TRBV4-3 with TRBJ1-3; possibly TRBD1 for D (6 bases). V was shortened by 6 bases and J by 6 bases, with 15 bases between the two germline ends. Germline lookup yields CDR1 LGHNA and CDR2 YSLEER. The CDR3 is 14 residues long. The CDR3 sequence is CASSEGHRENTIYF. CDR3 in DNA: TGCGCCAGCAGTGAGGGACATCGGGAAAACACCATATATTTT.

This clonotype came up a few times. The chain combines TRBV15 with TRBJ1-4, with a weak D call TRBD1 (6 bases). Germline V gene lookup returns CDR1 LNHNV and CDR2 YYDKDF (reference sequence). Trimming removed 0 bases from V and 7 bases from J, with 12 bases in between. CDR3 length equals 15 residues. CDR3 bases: TGTGCCACCAGCAGAGAGATGGGGGGCGGTGAAAAACTGTTTTTT. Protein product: CATSREMGGGEKLFF.

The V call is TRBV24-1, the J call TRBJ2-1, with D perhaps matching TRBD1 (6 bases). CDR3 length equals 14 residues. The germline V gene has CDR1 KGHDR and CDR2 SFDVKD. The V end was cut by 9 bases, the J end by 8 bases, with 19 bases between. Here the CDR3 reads CATSDRTLVDEQFF. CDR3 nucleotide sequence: TGTGCCACCTCGGACAGAACCCTAGTGGATGAGCAGTTCTTC.

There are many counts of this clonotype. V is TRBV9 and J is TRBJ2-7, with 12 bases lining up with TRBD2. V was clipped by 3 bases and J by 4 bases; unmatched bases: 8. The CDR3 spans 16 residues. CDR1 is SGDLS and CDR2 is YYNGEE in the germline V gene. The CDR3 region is CASSATGTSGPYEQYF. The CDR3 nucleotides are TGTGCCAGCAGCGCGACCGGGACTAGCGGGCCATACGAGCAGTACTTC.

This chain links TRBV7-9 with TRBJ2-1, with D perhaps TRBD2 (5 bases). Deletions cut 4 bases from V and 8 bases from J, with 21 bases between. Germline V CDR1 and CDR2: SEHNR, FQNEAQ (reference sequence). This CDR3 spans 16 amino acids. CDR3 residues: CASSSPKRAALDEQFF. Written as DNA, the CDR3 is TGTGCCAGCAGCTCCCCTAAGCGAGCGGCTTTGGATGAGCAGTTCTTC.

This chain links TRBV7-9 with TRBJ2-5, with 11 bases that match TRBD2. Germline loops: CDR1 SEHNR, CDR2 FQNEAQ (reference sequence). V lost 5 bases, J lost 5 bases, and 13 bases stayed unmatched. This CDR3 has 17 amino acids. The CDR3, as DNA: TGTGCCAGCAGCCCGTTGAGCCTAGCGGGGGGTTTTGAGACCCAGTACTTC. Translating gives CASSPLSLAGGFETQYF.

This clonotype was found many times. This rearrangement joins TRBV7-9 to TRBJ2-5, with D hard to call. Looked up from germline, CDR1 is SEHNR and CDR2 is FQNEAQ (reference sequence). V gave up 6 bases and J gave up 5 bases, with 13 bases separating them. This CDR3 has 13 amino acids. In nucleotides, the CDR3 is TGTGCCAGCAGTAACCTTGAGTTGGAGACCCAGTACTTC. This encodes CASSNLELETQYF.

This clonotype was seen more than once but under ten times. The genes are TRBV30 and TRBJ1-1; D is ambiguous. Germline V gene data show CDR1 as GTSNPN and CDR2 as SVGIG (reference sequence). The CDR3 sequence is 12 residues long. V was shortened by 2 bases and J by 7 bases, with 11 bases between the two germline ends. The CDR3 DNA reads TGTGCCTGGAGTCCCTCACACGGTGAAGCTTTCTTT. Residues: CAWSPSHGEAFF. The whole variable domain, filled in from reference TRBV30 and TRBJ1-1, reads SQTIHQWPATLVQPVGSPLSLECTVEGTSNPNLYWYRQAAGRGLQLLFYSVGIGQISSEVPQNLSASRPQDRQFILSSKKLLLSDSGFYLCAWSPSHGEAFFGQGTRLTVV.

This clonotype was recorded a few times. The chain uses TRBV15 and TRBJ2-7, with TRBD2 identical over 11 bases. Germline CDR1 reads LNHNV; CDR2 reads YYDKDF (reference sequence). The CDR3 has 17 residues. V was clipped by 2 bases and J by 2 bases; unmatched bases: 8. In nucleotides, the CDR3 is TGTGCCACCAGCAGATCTCTTGGGACTAGCGGAACCTACGAGCAGTACTTC. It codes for CATSRSLGTSGTYEQYF.

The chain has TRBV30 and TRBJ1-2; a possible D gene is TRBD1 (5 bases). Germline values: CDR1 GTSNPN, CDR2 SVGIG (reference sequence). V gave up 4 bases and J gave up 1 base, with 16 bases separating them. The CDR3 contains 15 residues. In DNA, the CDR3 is TGTGCCTGGACCTTCCAGGGTAATAATAACTATGGCTACACCTTC. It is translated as CAWTFQGNNNYGYTF.

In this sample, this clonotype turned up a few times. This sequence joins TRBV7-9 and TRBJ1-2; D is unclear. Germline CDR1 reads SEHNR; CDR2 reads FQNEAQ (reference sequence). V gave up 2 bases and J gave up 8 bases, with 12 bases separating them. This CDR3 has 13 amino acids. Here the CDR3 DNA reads TGTGCCAGCAGCTTATTTCCGACGATAGGCTACACCTTC. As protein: CASSLFPTIGYTF.

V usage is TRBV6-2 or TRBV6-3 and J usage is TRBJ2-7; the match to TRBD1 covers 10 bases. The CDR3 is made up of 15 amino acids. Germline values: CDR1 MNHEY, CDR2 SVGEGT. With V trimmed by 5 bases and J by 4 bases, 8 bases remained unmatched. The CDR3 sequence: CASSKRGQGRYEQYF. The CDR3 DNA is TGTGCCAGCAGTAAACGGGGACAGGGGCGTTACGAGCAGTACTTC.